This T cell receptor beta chain was sequenced in a study of Graves' ophthalmopathy and Graves' hyperthyroidism. The ends were cut back, 5 bases at V and 5 bases at J, with 18 bases in the middle. Germline assignment: CDR1 SGHTA and CDR2 FQGNSA. This CDR3 is built from 15 residues. The authors amplified TCR beta CDR3 regions from RNA transcripts. Following a first-round RT-PCR that used HTBI primers, a second-round multiplex PCR was carried out. TCRdb used MiXCR to reprocess the multiplex PCR reads, holding one entry per CDR3 protein. This repertoire shows about 400,000 distinct CDR3 sequences, approximately 20% found once; its top ten account for 1.6%. This clonotype was picked up a small number of times.

The sequenced material came from peripheral blood. The V and J genes are TRBV7-2 and TRBJ2-5; D is perhaps TRBD1 (5 bases). The receptor was isolated from a woman younger than 35 with Graves' ophthalmopathy. In nucleotides, the CDR3 is TGTGCCAGCAGCGACCGGACATTCTCTGGGGAGACCCAGTACTTC. This gives the protein CASSDRTFSGETQYF.